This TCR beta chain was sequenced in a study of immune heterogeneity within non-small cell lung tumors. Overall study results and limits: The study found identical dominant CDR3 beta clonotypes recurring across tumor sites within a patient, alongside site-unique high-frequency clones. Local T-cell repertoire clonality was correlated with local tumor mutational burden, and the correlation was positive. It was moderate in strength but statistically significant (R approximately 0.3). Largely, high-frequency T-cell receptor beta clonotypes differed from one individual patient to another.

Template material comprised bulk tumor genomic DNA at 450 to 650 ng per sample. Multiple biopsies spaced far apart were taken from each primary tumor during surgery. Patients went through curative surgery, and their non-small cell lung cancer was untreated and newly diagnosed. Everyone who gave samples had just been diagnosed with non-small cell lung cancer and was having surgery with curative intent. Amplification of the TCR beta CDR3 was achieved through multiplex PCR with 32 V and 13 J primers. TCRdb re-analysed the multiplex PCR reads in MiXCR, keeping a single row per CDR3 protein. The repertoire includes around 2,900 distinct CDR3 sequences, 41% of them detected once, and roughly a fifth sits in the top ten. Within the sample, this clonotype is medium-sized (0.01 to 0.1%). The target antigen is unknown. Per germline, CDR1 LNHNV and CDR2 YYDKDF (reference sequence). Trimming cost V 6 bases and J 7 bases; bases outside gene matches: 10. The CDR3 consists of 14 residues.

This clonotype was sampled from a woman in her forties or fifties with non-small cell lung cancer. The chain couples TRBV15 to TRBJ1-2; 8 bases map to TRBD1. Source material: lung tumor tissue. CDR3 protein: CATRARGQEGGYTF. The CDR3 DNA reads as TGTGCCACCAGGGCCAGGGGGCAAGAGGGTGGCTACACCTTC.